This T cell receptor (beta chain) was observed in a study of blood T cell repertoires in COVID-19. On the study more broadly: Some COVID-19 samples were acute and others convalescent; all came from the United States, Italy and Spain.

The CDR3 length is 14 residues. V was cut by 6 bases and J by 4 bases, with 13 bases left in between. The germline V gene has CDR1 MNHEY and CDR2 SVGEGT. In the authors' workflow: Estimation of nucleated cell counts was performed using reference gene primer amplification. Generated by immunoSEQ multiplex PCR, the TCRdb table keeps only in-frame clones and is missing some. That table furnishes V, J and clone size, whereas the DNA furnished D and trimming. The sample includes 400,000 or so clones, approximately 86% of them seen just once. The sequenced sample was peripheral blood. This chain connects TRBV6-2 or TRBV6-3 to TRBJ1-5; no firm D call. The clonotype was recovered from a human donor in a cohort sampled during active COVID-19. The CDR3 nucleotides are TGTGCCAGCAGCCCGGCAGGTGCGAATCAGCCCCAGCATTTT. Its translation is CASSPAGANQPQHF.